Shown below are 6 T cell receptor beta chains from a single sample sequenced in a study of shared clonotypes between healthy human individuals. Some clones are missing from TCRdb's copy, which holds only in-frame ones; the method was immunoSEQ multiplex PCR. Seen here are around 600,000 clones, about 95% observed once, and the top ten hold over 0.1%. Only CD45RO-negative cells positively selected for CCR7 counted as naive CD8 cells, so terminally differentiated effector memory CD45RA+ cells were excluded. The sample taken for sequencing was naive CD8+ T cells sorted from blood. These receptors all stem from a woman in her twenties or thirties in good health.

J is TRBJ2-2 and V is TRBV9; maybe TRBD1 (6 bases). V was trimmed by 4 bases and J by 4 bases, leaving 17 bases between them. The CDR3 spans 16 residues. Germline CDR1 is SGDLS and CDR2 is YYNGEE. The CDR3: CASSTGTLGPTGELFF. The CDR3 DNA reads as TGTGCCAGCAGCACCGGGACACTTGGCCCCACCGGGGAGCTGTTTTTT.

This clone was found once. The rearrangement uses TRBV7-9 and TRBJ2-7; TRBD1 aligns across 8 bases. The CDR3 spans 13 residues. The trim removed 5 bases at V and 4 bases at J, leaving 4 bases unmatched. CDR1 and CDR2 (germline): SEHNR, FQNEAQ (reference sequence). CDR3 in amino acids: CASSTGQGYEQYF. CDR3 bases: TGTGCCAGCAGCACAGGACAGGGTTACGAGCAGTACTTC.

The V call is TRBV19, the J call TRBJ2-7, with unresolved D. The CDR3 is 14 residues long. Germline CDR1 is LNHDA and CDR2 is SQIVND (reference sequence). V lost 0 bases and J lost 2, with 8 bases in between. Here the CDR3 DNA reads TGTGCCAGTAGTATAGAGGACCCCCCCTACGAGCAGTACTTC. Translating it yields CASSIEDPPYEQYF.

Details on this clone: In the same sample, other DNA sequences code for this CDR3. The gene calls are TRBV19 and TRBJ2-7; 8 nucleotides agree with TRBD2. V lost 6 bases, J lost 0 bases, and 7 bases stayed unmatched. CDR1 LNHDA and CDR2 SQIVND come from the germline V gene (reference sequence). This CDR3 is built from 15 residues. CDR3 residues: CASSFASGSSYEQYF. CDR3 nucleotides: TGTGCCAGTAGCTTCGCAAGCGGGAGCTCCTACGAGCAGTACTTC.

CDR3 residues: CASTLTSGTAYEQYF. For the CDR3, the DNA is TGTGCCAGCACCTTGACTAGCGGGACCGCCTACGAGCAGTACTTC. The chain employs TRBV2 and TRBJ2-7; 11 nucleotides align to TRBD2. J lost 2 bases, V lost 7 bases, and 7 bases had no gene match. Germline-derived CDR1 and CDR2 are SNHLY and FYNNEI. The CDR3 length is 15 residues.

This clone was observed a handful of times. This chain connects TRBV7-9 to TRBJ2-2; D is undetermined. Germline CDR1 is SEHNR and CDR2 is FQNEAQ (reference sequence). Between the trimmed V and J ends, which lost 1 base and 3 bases, there was a span of 9 bases. This CDR3 has 15 residues. The CDR3 loop reads CASSLGTLDTGELFF. DNA of the CDR3: TGTGCCAGCAGCTTAGGCACGCTCGACACCGGGGAGCTGTTTTTT.